The 32 T cell receptor beta chains listed next were all sequenced from one sample in a study of blood T cell repertoires in COVID-19 (dated by TCRdb to 2020 to 2021). The library was prepared using the immunoSEQ multiplex PCR assay. The table comes from immuneACCESS by way of TCRdb, which keeps in-frame sequences with V and J called. Part of the clones is missing from these tables; in studies checked, under half for an unresolved V gene and the rest for unknown reasons. For this sample the table gives under 60,000 clones, of which approximately 80% were detected only once. Just over 8.5% of the sample is taken by the ten largest. The sample consisted of peripheral blood. Every receptor here comes from a man aged 55 to 69 with acute or convalescent COVID-19.

The chain links TRBV7-9 to TRBJ1-1; D not certain. Trimming took off 5 bases at V and 1 base at J, with 14 bases between the two ends. Germline V gene sequence: CDR1 SEHNR, CDR2 FQNEAQ (reference sequence). The CDR3 loop spans 15 amino acids. The CDR3 loop reads CASSVLGRENTEAFF. In DNA form, the CDR3 reads TGTGCCAGCAGCGTACTCGGACGGGAGAACACTGAAGCTTTCTTT.

This clone has just one count. The V and J genes are TRBV10-2 and TRBJ2-2; 7 bases are shared with TRBD1. There are 16 residues in the CDR3. J was trimmed by 4 bases and V by 3 bases; bases with no gene match: 8. CDR1 and CDR2 (germline): WSHSY, SAAADI. This CDR3 reads CASSDPGQVATGELFF. The CDR3 DNA reads as TGCGCCAGCAGTGATCCAGGACAGGTAGCCACCGGGGAGCTGTTTTTT.

The chain is built from TRBV6-5 and TRBJ1-6; 10 nucleotides agree with TRBD1. V trimming: 6 bases; J trimming: 8 bases; junction bases outside the gene matches: 7. Germline loops: CDR1 MNHEY, CDR2 SVGAGI. The CDR3 spans 15 residues. The CDR3: CASRGRQGAYSPLHF. In DNA, the CDR3 is TGTGCCAGCAGGGGACGACAGGGGGCTTATTCACCCCTCCACTTT.

This clone came up a few times. The chain uses TRBV11-3 and TRBJ1-2; no firm D call. This CDR3 contains 13 residues. Per germline, CDR1 SGHNT and CDR2 YENEEA. Trimming removed 2 bases from V and 7 bases from J, with 11 bases in between. The CDR3: CASSLSGGFGYTF. CDR3 in DNA: TGTGCCAGCAGCTTATCCGGAGGCTTTGGCTACACCTTC.

This clone was seen only once. This rearrangement joins TRBV4-3 to TRBJ1-2; TRBD1 agrees at 7 bases. This CDR3 is 16 amino acids long. Trimming took 1 base from V and 6 from J; bases not matched to a gene: 11. From germline, CDR1 is LGHNA and CDR2 YSLEER. The CDR3 DNA reads as TGCGCCAGCAGCCAAGCGGGTCAGGGGGATAGGAATGGCTACACCTTC. Encoded protein: CASSQAGQGDRNGYTF.

This chain links TRBV19 with TRBJ1-5; D is perhaps TRBD1 (5 bases). Germline V gene sequence: CDR1 LNHDA, CDR2 SQIVND (reference sequence). The CDR3 is 15 residues long. The V and J ends lost 1 base and 6 bases respectively, with 13 bases between them. The CDR3 loop reads CASSIGRAASQPQHF. CDR3 sequence (DNA): TGTGCCAGTAGTATAGGCAGGGCAGCATCTCAGCCCCAGCATTTT. The whole variable domain, remainder taken from reference TRBV19 and TRBJ1-5, is DGGITQSPKYLFRKEGQNVTLSCEQNLNHDAMYWYRQDPGQGLRLIYYSQIVNDFQKGDIAEGYSVSREKKESFPLTVTSAQKNPTAFYLCASSIGRAASQPQHFGDGTRLSIL.

This clone was seen just once. The V call is TRBV7-6, the J call TRBJ2-7; tentatively, D is TRBD2 (5 bases). Germline CDR1 and CDR2: SGHVS and FNYEAQ. This CDR3 comprises 21 residues. Trimming pared 0 bases from V and 3 bases from J, leaving 30 bases between. Here the CDR3 reads CASSLAPPLGTYTPGNYEQYF. CDR3 nucleotide sequence: TGTGCCAGCAGCTTAGCGCCCCCGTTGGGTACCTACACCCCGGGGAACTACGAGCAGTACTTC.

The rearrangement links TRBV28 to TRBJ1-2; 7 bases align to TRBD1. The CDR3 totals 16 residues. Looked up from germline, CDR1 is MDHEN and CDR2 is SYDVKM. With V trimmed by 6 bases and J by 0 bases, 10 bases remained unmatched. The CDR3 reads CASSPFSGGSNYGYTF. The CDR3 nucleotides read TGTGCCAGCAGCCCCTTTTCAGGGGGTTCTAACTATGGCTACACCTTC.

CDR3 sequence (DNA): TGTGCCAGCAGCTTAGCGACAGGAAATGGCTACACCTTC. Amino acids: CASSLATGNGYTF. This sequence joins TRBV7-2 and TRBJ1-2; possibly TRBD1 for D (6 bases). Trimming took off 0 bases at V and 6 bases at J, with 8 bases between the two ends. The germline V gene encodes CDR1 SGHTA and CDR2 FQGNSA. The CDR3 runs 13 residues.

The genes are TRBV9 and TRBJ1-1; 7 nucleotides match TRBD1. V was pared by 1 base and J by 4 bases, with 7 bases of the junction left unmatched. CDR1 is SGDLS and CDR2 is YYNGEE in the germline V gene. The CDR3 contains 15 residues. The CDR3 nucleotides read TGTGCCAGCAGCGTATCAGGGGGTGGCCGCACTGAAGCTTTCTTT. Protein: CASSVSGGGRTEAFF.

The chain joins TRBV5-1 to TRBJ2-3; possibly TRBD2 for D (5 bases). V was trimmed by 4 bases and J by 2 bases, leaving 11 bases between them. The CDR3 runs to 14 residues. Germline-derived CDR1 and CDR2 are SGHRS and YFSETQ. CDR3 nucleotide sequence: TGCGCCAGCAGCCCCGGACTCTACACAGATACGCAGTATTTT. The encoded protein is CASSPGLYTDTQYF.

This chain joins TRBV19 and TRBJ1-5; TRBD1 might be the D (5 bases). This CDR3 spans 14 amino acids. Per germline, CDR1 LNHDA and CDR2 SQIVND (reference sequence). With 3 bases removed from V and 6 bases from J, the gap between germline ends came to 12 bases. The CDR3 nucleotides are TGTGCCAGTAGTATTAACAGGAACGGTCAGCCCCAGCATTTT. Translated: CASSINRNGQPQHF.

The CDR3 here is CASSLVSNYEQYF. CDR3 in DNA: TGTGCCAGCAGCTTAGTGTCCAACTACGAGCAGTACTTC. This rearrangement joins TRBV11-2 to TRBJ2-7; D ambiguous. V lost 1 base and J lost 3, with 7 bases in between. This CDR3 contains 13 residues. Germline loops: CDR1 SGHAT, CDR2 FQNNGV.

The rearrangement joins TRBV25-1 to TRBJ2-7; D gene unclear. Trimming removed 3 bases at V and 0 bases at J, with 6 bases between. The CDR3 runs to 13 residues. Germline loops: CDR1 MGHDK, CDR2 SYGVNS. Written as DNA, the CDR3 is TGTGCCAGCAGTGATGCCAGCTCCTACGAGCAGTACTTC. Protein sequence: CASSDASSYEQYF.

By sample fraction, this clone is medium-sized. The rearrangement uses TRBV7-9 and TRBJ1-6; no firm D call. Germline-derived CDR1 and CDR2 are SEHNR and FQNEAQ (reference sequence). The CDR3 sequence is 14 residues long. Trimming left V 5 bases short and J 8 bases short, with 13 bases between. DNA of the CDR3: TGTGCCAGCAGCGCCATCGGTGTGGATTCACCCCTCCACTTT. Translation: CASSAIGVDSPLHF.

The chain employs TRBV4-2 and TRBJ2-7; TRBD1 aligns across 10 bases. Looked up from germline, CDR1 is LGHNA and CDR2 is YNFKEQ. The length of the CDR3 is 16 residues. Trimming cost V 0 bases and J 4 bases; bases outside gene matches: 6. The CDR3 loop reads CASSQDVGQGRYEQYF. CDR3 DNA sequence: TGTGCCAGCAGCCAAGATGTGGGACAGGGGAGGTACGAGCAGTACTTC.

The chain is built from TRBV5-1 and TRBJ2-7; 10 nucleotides align to TRBD1. The CDR3 loop spans 14 amino acids. Looked up from germline, CDR1 is SGHRS and CDR2 is YFSETQ. The ends lost 0 bases at V and 4 bases at J; junction bases unmatched: 1. The CDR3 loop reads CASSLGTGGYEQYF. CDR3 DNA: TGCGCCAGCAGCTTGGGGACAGGGGGATACGAGCAGTACTTC.

This clone showed up just a few times. The chain uses TRBV5-6 and TRBJ2-7, with TRBD1 matching over 7 bases. Germline CDR1 and CDR2: SGHDT and YYEEEE. After removal of 4 bases from V and 6 bases from J, the junction contained 10 bases not matched to a gene. This CDR3 has 14 residues. The CDR3 loop reads CASSPPHYRGEQYF. The CDR3 DNA is TGTGCCAGCAGCCCACCACATTACAGGGGCGAGCAGTACTTC.

V is TRBV5-6 and J is TRBJ1-2, with D hard to call. V was clipped by 0 bases and J by 3 bases, with 9 bases between them. Per germline, CDR1 SGHDT and CDR2 YYEEEE. The CDR3 is made up of 14 amino acids. CDR3 residues: CASSLGGNHYGYTF. The CDR3 DNA sequence: TGTGCCAGCAGCTTGGGAGGGAACCACTATGGCTACACCTTC.

This sequence joins TRBV4-3 and TRBJ1-2; 10 bases agree with TRBD1. Germline V gives CDR1 LGHNA, CDR2 YSLEER. The V gene end was trimmed by 0 bases and the J gene end by 5 bases; junction bases not matched to a gene: 9. The CDR3 is 17 amino acids. The CDR3 DNA sequence: TGCGCCAGCAGCCAAGAAGTCGGGACAGGGGCGTTTTATGGCTACACCTTC. Translation gives CASSQEVGTGAFYGYTF.

The genes are TRBV19 and TRBJ2-1; D not resolved. Germline V gene data show CDR1 as LNHDA and CDR2 as SQIVND (reference sequence). The V gene lost 10 bases and the J gene lost 8 bases, with 18 bases spanning the gap. There are 13 residues in the CDR3. The CDR3: CATSDRRNDEQFF. In nucleotides, the CDR3 is TGTGCCACCTCAGACCGGCGGAACGATGAGCAGTTCTTC.

The chain links TRBV7-6 to TRBJ1-4, with D maybe TRBD1 (5 bases). The CDR3 has 12 amino acids. Per the germline V gene, CDR1 is SGHVS and CDR2 is FNYEAQ. V dropped 5 bases and J dropped 6 bases, with 7 bases sitting between them. The DNA for the CDR3 is TGTGCCAGCAGCCAAGGGGATGAAAAACTGTTTTTT. This sequence encodes CASSQGDEKLFF. The variable domain in full, with the rest retrieved from reference TRBV7-6 and TRBJ1-4, is GAGVSQSPRYKVTKRGQDVALRCDPISGHVSLYWYRQALGQGPEFLTYFNYEAQQDKSGLPNDRFSAERPEGSISTLTIQRTEQRDSAMYRCASSQGDEKLFFGSGTQLSVL.

The J gene is TRBJ2-1, the V gene TRBV12-5; D remains unclear. Trimming removed 0 bases from V and 2 bases from J, with 20 bases in between. CDR1 is LGHNT and CDR2 is FRNRAP in the germline V gene. The CDR3 covers 19 residues. CDR3 region: CASGLVRLSWAATYNEQFF. The CDR3 nucleotides read TGTGCTAGTGGTTTGGTAAGGTTAAGCTGGGCAGCCACCTACAATGAGCAGTTCTTC.

This chain links TRBV7-9 with TRBJ2-7, with D tentatively TRBD2 (5 bases). The CDR3 is 14 amino acids. Trimming took 5 bases from V and 5 from J, leaving 16 bases between them. Germline loops: CDR1 SEHNR, CDR2 FQNEAQ (reference sequence). The CDR3 DNA follows: TGTGCCAGCAGCCCCAACTTGGAGGTGGACGAGCAGTACTTC. Its translation: CASSPNLEVDEQYF.

This clone was seen a single time. The chain employs TRBV23-1 and TRBJ2-1; 9 nucleotides agree with TRBD1. TRBV23-1 is labeled an ORF, and its function is uncertain. This CDR3 has 17 residues. J was trimmed by 3 bases and V by 3 bases; bases with no gene match: 9. Written as DNA, the CDR3 is TGCGCCAGCAGTCATCGTAATACAGGGGGCCTCTACAATGAGCAGTTCTTC. Translation: CASSHRNTGGLYNEQFF.

The V gene is TRBV27, the J gene TRBJ2-2; 8 bases are shared with TRBD1. From germline, CDR1 is MNHEY and CDR2 SMNVEV (reference sequence). The CDR3 contains 16 residues. J gave up 3 bases and V 5 bases, and 8 bases lay outside the gene matches. The CDR3 coding sequence is TGTGCCAGCAGTAGAAGGGACAGGTCTTACACCGGGGAGCTGTTTTTT. Protein: CASSRRDRSYTGELFF.

This chain joins TRBV13 and TRBJ2-5; 15 positions match TRBD2. V dropped 5 bases and J dropped 5; count of bases not matched to a gene: 6. Germline values: CDR1 PRHDT, CDR2 FYEKMQ (reference sequence). The CDR3 consists of 16 residues. CDR3 DNA sequence: TGTGCCAGCAGCATCTGGACTAGCGGGGGGGCCGAGACCCAGTACTTC. It yields the protein CASSIWTSGGAETQYF.

The CDR3, as DNA: TGTGCCAGCAGCTGGGGCAGCACGGATTCACCCCTCCACTTT. It translates to CASSWGSTDSPLHF. V and J are TRBV11-2 and TRBJ1-6, with a tentative D call TRBD1 (5 bases). Deletions cut 4 bases from V and 8 bases from J, with 12 bases between. The CDR3 spans 14 residues. In germline, CDR1 is SGHAT, CDR2 FQNNGV.

The chain combines TRBV2 with TRBJ1-1; maybe TRBD1 (5 bases). In germline, CDR1 is SNHLY, CDR2 FYNNEI. There are 12 residues in the CDR3. The V end was cut by 8 bases, the J end by 8 bases, with 15 bases between. In DNA, the CDR3 is TGTGCCAGCGGGGCTCAGGCATTCGAAGCTTTCTTT. The encoded protein is CASGAQAFEAFF.

This rearrangement joins TRBV27 to TRBJ2-7, with 8 bases lining up with TRBD1. Looked up from germline, CDR1 is MNHEY and CDR2 is SMNVEV (reference sequence). Trimming at V came to 5 bases and at J to 2 bases, leaving 8 bases not matched to a gene. CDR3 length: 15 amino acids. CDR3 residues: CASSPQQGVAYEQYF. CDR3 sequence (DNA): TGTGCCAGCAGTCCACAACAGGGGGTAGCCTACGAGCAGTACTTC.

V gene TRBV27 combines with J gene TRBJ2-7; TRBD1 matches 9 bases. J lost 3 bases, V lost 4 bases, and 1 base had no gene match. This CDR3 has 13 residues. Germline V gene sequence: CDR1 MNHEY, CDR2 SMNVEV (reference sequence). The CDR3 DNA sequence: TGTGCCAGCAGTTGGGGACAGGGCTACGAGCAGTACTTC. Translating gives CASSWGQGYEQYF.

CDR3 amino acids: CSVGDFNQPQHF. CDR3 coding DNA: TGCAGCGTTGGGGACTTCAATCAGCCCCAGCATTTT. The chain links TRBV29-1 to TRBJ1-5; maybe TRBD1 (5 bases). Trimming stripped 4 bases from V and 3 bases from J, with 7 bases between. CDR3 length: 12 residues. Germline V gene sequence: CDR1 SQVTM, CDR2 ANQGSEA. The full variable domain, completed using reference TRBV29-1 and TRBJ1-5, is SAVISQKPSRDICQRGTSLTIQCQVDSQVTMMFWYRQQPGQSLTLIATANQGSEATYESGFVIDKFPISRPNLTFSTLTVSNMSPEDSSIYLCSVGDFNQPQHFGDGTRLSIL.